This T cell receptor beta chain appears in the sequencing data of a study of cytomegalovirus exposure and HLA in healthy donors. 13 Jbeta primers and 60 Vbeta primers were used for the PCR. Clones were sequenced by immunoSEQ multiplex PCR, and TCRdb holds only the in-frame ones, with some missing. Of about 130,000 clones in the sample, more than 65% are singletons; the top ten hold more than 3%. The V end lost 0 bases, the J end lost 6 bases, and 9 bases lay between the germline ends. Germline values: CDR1 SGHRS, CDR2 YFSETQ. This CDR3 has 13 amino acids. Sequencing was carried out using PBMCs. This clonotype was sampled from a man in his late teens or twenties in good health and CMV-seropositive. The gene calls are TRBV5-1 and TRBJ1-2, with D perhaps TRBD1 (5 bases). The CDR3 bases are TGCGCCAGCAGCTTGGAACCACAGGATGGCTACACCTTC. Translation gives CASSLEPQDGYTF. The full variable domain, its missing parts supplied by reference TRBV5-1 and TRBJ1-2, is KAGVTQTPRYLIKTRGQQVTLSCSPISGHRSVSWYQQTPGQGLQFLFEYFSETQRNKGNFPGRFSGRQFSNSRSEMNVSTLELGDSALYLCASSLEPQDGYTFGSGTRLTVV.